This entry lists 20 T cell receptor beta chains sequenced from one sample in a study of blood T cell repertoires in COVID-19. TCRdb keeps only in-frame clones here, not all; method: immunoSEQ multiplex PCR. The sample shows 45,000 to 55,000 clones, roughly 90% of them seen only once. Sequencing was done on a sample of peripheral blood. The receptors were gathered from a human donor in a cohort sampled during active COVID-19.

This rearrangement joins TRBV18 to TRBJ2-7, with 10 bases lining up with TRBD1. The V segment lost 3 bases and the J segment 2 bases; nucleotides outside the gene matches: 4. CDR3 length: 15 residues. The germline V gene encodes CDR1 KGHSH and CDR2 LQKENI. The chain's CDR3 is CASSPPGQGPYEQYF. DNA of the CDR3: TGTGCCAGCTCACCCCCGGGACAGGGGCCCTACGAGCAGTACTTC.

The rearrangement uses TRBV5-1 and TRBJ2-3; D is unclear. The CDR3 is 15 residues long. Germline CDR1 SGHRS, CDR2 YFSETQ. V was cut by 3 bases and J by 2 bases, with 13 bases left in between. CDR3 in DNA: TGCGCCAGCAGCTCGGCGCGGCCGAACACAGATACGCAGTATTTT. Translated: CASSSARPNTDTQYF.

This chain links TRBV7-6 with TRBJ1-1; no firm D call. V was pared by 1 base and J by 3 bases, with 9 bases between. Germline loops: CDR1 SGHVS, CDR2 FNYEAQ. The CDR3 runs 14 residues. CDR3 sequence reads: CASSLGGRDTEAFF. In nucleotides, the CDR3 is TGTGCCAGCAGCTTAGGCGGGAGGGACACTGAAGCTTTCTTT.

The CDR3, as DNA: TGTGCCAGCAGCCCCAGTTTTGGACAGGGGCCCTACGAGCAGTACTTC. It encodes CASSPSFGQGPYEQYF. The chain combines TRBV3-1 (or the pseudogene TRBV3-2) with TRBJ2-7; 9 positions match TRBD1. Germline assignment: CDR1 LGHDT and CDR2 YNNKEL (reference sequence). J gave up 2 bases and V 4 bases, and 9 bases lay outside the gene matches. The CDR3 consists of 16 residues.

This chain joins TRBV11-2 and TRBJ1-5, with 7 bases lining up with TRBD1. The CDR3 runs to 14 residues. Germline V lookup: CDR1 SGHAT, CDR2 FQNNGV. V shed 5 bases and J 2 bases; nucleotides not matched to a gene: 3. CDR3: CASSQTGGNQPQHF. The CDR3 coding sequence is TGTGCCAGCAGCCAAACAGGGGGCAATCAGCCCCAGCATTTT.

The rearrangement uses TRBV11-2 and TRBJ1-1; no reliable D call. Germline lookup yields CDR1 SGHAT and CDR2 FQNNGV. Trimming took off 6 bases at V and 1 base at J, with 12 bases between the two ends. The CDR3 length is 14 residues. CDR3 sequence (DNA): TGTGCCAGCAGGCTTAGGGCGGGGAACACTGAAGCTTTCTTT. Translation gives CASRLRAGNTEAFF.

The rearrangement joins TRBV28 to TRBJ1-4, with D possibly TRBD1 on 6 matching bases. CDR3 length: 14 amino acids. Trimming pared 3 bases from V and 11 bases from J, leaving 16 bases between. The germline CDR1 and CDR2 sequences are MDHEN and SYDVKM. The chain's CDR3 is CASSFGVADSKLFF. CDR3 coding DNA: TGTGCCAGCAGTTTTGGAGTTGCGGACAGCAAACTGTTTTTT. The full variable domain, in which reference TRBV28 and TRBJ1-4 provide the parts outside the CDR3, is DVKVTQSSRYLVKRTGEKVFLECVQDMDHENMFWYRQDPGLGLRLIYFSYDVKMKEKGDIPEGYSVSREKKERFSLILESASTNQTSMYLCASSFGVADSKLFFGSGTQLSVL.

The chain has TRBV9 and TRBJ1-2, with a tentative D call TRBD1 (5 bases). Per the germline V gene, CDR1 is SGDLS and CDR2 is YYNGEE. Between the trimmed V and J ends, which lost 1 base and 8 bases, there was a span of 12 bases. This CDR3 has 13 amino acids. The CDR3 is CASSVYQGLGYTF. The CDR3 DNA reads as TGTGCCAGCAGCGTATATCAGGGTTTGGGCTACACCTTC. The variable domain in full, with the rest retrieved from reference TRBV9 and TRBJ1-2, is DSGVTQTPKHLITATGQRVTLRCSPRSGDLSVYWYQQSLDQGLQFLIQYYNGEERAKGNILERFSAQQFPDLHSELNLSSLELGDSALYFCASSVYQGLGYTFGSGTRLTVV.

This clone was seen only a few times. This chain connects TRBV28 to TRBJ1-2; maybe TRBD1 (6 bases). Per germline, CDR1 MDHEN and CDR2 SYDVKM. The length of the CDR3 is 14 residues. Deletions cut 0 bases from V and 4 bases from J, with 9 bases between. DNA of the CDR3: TGTGCCAGCAGTTTATGGGACAGAGCCTATGGCTACACCTTC. It is translated as CASSLWDRAYGYTF.

The V gene is TRBV6-2 or TRBV6-3, the J gene TRBJ2-1; D may be TRBD2 (6 bases). Per the germline V gene, CDR1 is MNHEY and CDR2 is SVGEGT. V gave up 5 bases and J gave up 6 bases, with 14 bases separating them. The CDR3 is 14 residues long. The CDR3 region is CASSTAGLINEQFF. CDR3 in DNA: TGTGCCAGCAGTACCGCGGGACTCATCAATGAGCAGTTCTTC.

The chain couples TRBV5-6 to TRBJ2-3; 10 bases agree with TRBD2. The CDR3 has 16 amino acids. Trimming cost V 0 bases and J 5 bases; bases outside gene matches: 6. Per the germline V gene, CDR1 is SGHDT and CDR2 is YYEEEE. CDR3 loop: CASSLVGSGGLDTQYF. CDR3 nucleotides: TGTGCCAGCAGCTTGGTGGGTAGCGGGGGGTTAGATACGCAGTATTTT.

CDR3 nucleotide sequence: TGTGCCTGGAGTGTATTGTACGCGGGAGAGCAGTACTTC. Residues: CAWSVLYAGEQYF. The chain employs TRBV30 and TRBJ2-7; weak D call: TRBD2 (6 bases). The CDR3 contains 13 residues. Germline-derived CDR1 and CDR2 are GTSNPN and SVGIG (reference sequence). V lost 0 bases and J 7 bases, leaving 13 bases between the germline ends.

The chain uses TRBV10-1 and TRBJ1-1; D perhaps matches TRBD1 (6 bases). V shed 5 bases and J shed 1 base, with 8 bases lying between them. Germline V CDR1 and CDR2: WNHNN, SYGVQD (reference sequence). This CDR3 contains 13 residues. Here the CDR3 reads CASSMDRNTEAFF. The CDR3 DNA is TGCGCCAGCAGTATGGACAGGAACACTGAAGCTTTCTTT.

This chain uses TRBV14 with TRBJ2-7, with a tentative D call TRBD1 (5 bases). The CDR3 totals 15 residues. Trimming stripped 1 base from V and 0 bases from J, with 10 bases between. Germline assignment: CDR1 SGHDN and CDR2 FVKESK. The CDR3, as DNA: TGTGCCAGCAGCCAAGTAACAGGAGCCTCCTACGAGCAGTACTTC. Encoded protein: CASSQVTGASYEQYF.

This sequence joins TRBV5-1 and TRBJ1-2; the D gene is possibly TRBD1 (6 bases). This CDR3 is 17 amino acids long. Germline V gives CDR1 SGHRS, CDR2 YFSETQ. V was clipped by 1 base and J by 2 bases, with 18 bases between them. The CDR3 DNA sequence: TGCGCCAGCAGCTTGACCCCCAGGGGTGGAGCGAACTATGGCTACACCTTC. Its translation: CASSLTPRGGANYGYTF. Complete variable domain (other parts from reference TRBV5-1 and TRBJ1-2): KAGVTQTPRYLIKTRGQQVTLSCSPISGHRSVSWYQQTPGQGLQFLFEYFSETQRNKGNFPGRFSGRQFSNSRSEMNVSTLELGDSALYLCASSLTPRGGANYGYTFGSGTRLTVV.

The chain couples TRBV5-1 to TRBJ2-3; 13 nucleotides line up with TRBD2. Trimming at V came to 4 bases and at J to 3 bases, leaving 8 bases not matched to a gene. Germline lookup yields CDR1 SGHRS and CDR2 YFSETQ. The CDR3 spans 17 residues. The CDR3 DNA reads TGCGCCAGCAGCCAACTAGCGGGGGGGCCGACGACAGATACGCAGTATTTT. Translated: CASSQLAGGPTTDTQYF.

The V and J genes are TRBV28 and TRBJ1-2; 10 bases line up with TRBD1. The length of the CDR3 is 16 residues. Germline trimming cut 4 bases from V and 0 bases from J; bases unmatched to any gene: 5. Per the germline V gene, CDR1 is MDHEN and CDR2 is SYDVKM. CDR3 in DNA: TGTGCCAGCAGTTCCCCCGGACAGGGGGCTAACTATGGCTACACCTTC. As protein: CASSSPGQGANYGYTF.

This chain uses TRBV5-4 with TRBJ2-5, with 8 bases lining up with TRBD2. Trimming at V came to 3 bases and at J to 1 base, leaving 8 bases not matched to a gene. The germline CDR1 and CDR2 sequences are SGHNT and YYREEE (reference sequence). The CDR3 covers 16 residues. The CDR3 loop reads CASSSPAGGGQETQYF. CDR3 DNA sequence: TGTGCCAGCAGCTCCCCGGCGGGAGGCGGCCAAGAGACCCAGTACTTC.

V and J are TRBV6-4 and TRBJ2-1, with 11 bases lining up with TRBD2. V lost 2 bases and J lost 6; bases outside the gene matches: 9. CDR1 is MRHNA and CDR2 is SNTAGT in the germline V gene. This CDR3 has 17 residues. The CDR3 reads CASSDVASGRYGNEQFF. DNA for the CDR3: TGTGCCAGCAGTGACGTGGCTAGCGGGAGGTATGGCAATGAGCAGTTCTTC.

V gene TRBV29-1 combines with J gene TRBJ2-3; D is unresolved. The CDR3 length is 10 residues. Germline CDR1 reads SQVTM; CDR2 reads ANQGSEA. Trimming removed 4 bases from V and 6 bases from J, with 5 bases in between. The CDR3 region is CSVAVDTQYF. CDR3 coding DNA: TGCAGCGTTGCCGTCGATACGCAGTATTTT.